This T cell receptor (beta chain) was identified in a study of T cell changes during pregnancy in multiple sclerosis. Clones were sequenced by immunoSEQ multiplex PCR, and TCRdb holds only the in-frame ones, with some missing. This table holds 50,000 or so clones, 80% to 95% found once. Germline V lookup: CDR1 LGHNA, CDR2 YNFKEQ. The CDR3 runs 17 residues. V was shortened by 1 base and J by 2 bases, with 17 bases between the two germline ends. The receptor comes from a female donor with multiple sclerosis, enrolled in a pregnancy study. The material was CD4+ T cells from peripheral blood mononuclear cells, obtained in the second trimester of pregnancy. The chain uses TRBV4-2 and TRBJ2-5; D is perhaps TRBD2 (6 bases). CDR3 nucleotides: TGTGCCAGCAGCCAAGTCCAAGGAACCCGGGGGCAAGAGACCCAGTACTTC. Its protein is CASSQVQGTRGQETQYF.